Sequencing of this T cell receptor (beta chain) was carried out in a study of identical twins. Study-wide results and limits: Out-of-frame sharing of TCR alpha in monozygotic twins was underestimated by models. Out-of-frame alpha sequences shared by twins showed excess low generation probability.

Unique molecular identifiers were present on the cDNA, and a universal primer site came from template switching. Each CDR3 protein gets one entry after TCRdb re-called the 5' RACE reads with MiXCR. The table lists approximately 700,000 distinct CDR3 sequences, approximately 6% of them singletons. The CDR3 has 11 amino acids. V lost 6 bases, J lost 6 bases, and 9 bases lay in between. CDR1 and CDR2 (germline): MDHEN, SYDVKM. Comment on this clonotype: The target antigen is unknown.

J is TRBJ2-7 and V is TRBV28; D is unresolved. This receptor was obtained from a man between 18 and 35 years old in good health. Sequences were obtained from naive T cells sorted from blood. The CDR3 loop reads CASSVRFEQYF. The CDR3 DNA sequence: TGTGCCAGCAGCGTACGGTTCGAGCAGTACTTC.